A single TCR beta chain is shown here with its context. Its antigen is not identified. The sample is drawn from a study of cytomegalovirus exposure and HLA in healthy donors. Study outcomes and limitations: In most subjects, TCR beta sequences reportedly gave accurate predictions of HLA-A and HLA-B alleles.

The PCR was carried out with 60 Vbeta primers and 13 Jbeta primers. In the original workflow: A later analysis counted 70 million to 85 million unique TCR beta chains, some 12 million shared. Libraries were prepared by immunoSEQ multiplex PCR; TCRdb keeps only in-frame clonotypes and omits some of them. D and trimming come from the DNA, and the V and J calls and clone size come from that table. The table records 95,000 or so clones, over 70% of them present only once. Input material: PBMCs. The TCR originated in a middle-aged woman in good health and CMV-seronegative.

As DNA, the CDR3 is TGTGCCAGCACCAGGGACAGGGGGGATGGCTACACCTTC. It is translated as CASTRDRGDGYTF. J is TRBJ1-2 and V is TRBV6-6; the match to TRBD1 covers 11 bases. The ends lost 7 bases at V and 6 bases at J; junction bases unmatched: 4. The CDR3 is made up of 13 amino acids. Germline V gives CDR1 MNHNY, CDR2 SVGAGI (reference sequence).